This T cell receptor (beta chain) was captured in a study of blood T cell repertoires in COVID-19. About the study: Both acute and convalescent COVID-19 samples were obtained from the United States, Italy and Spain.

Individuals aged about 18 to 89 years were recruited from 24 US areas. Before being deemed recovered, Cohort 3 donors had two negative PCRs, clearance, or symptom resolution. Authors' analysis steps: Estimation of nucleated cell counts relied on the amplification of reference gene primers. This table comes from immunoSEQ multiplex PCR, and its TCRdb copy is limited to in-frame clones, with some not included. Clone size and the V and J calls come from that table; the DNA yielded D and trimming. This table has approximately 490,000 clones, around 85% appearing once. Germline assignment: CDR1 SGHAT and CDR2 FQNNGV. The ends lost 4 bases at V and 4 bases at J; junction bases unmatched: 9. The CDR3 runs to 16 residues.

The sample taken for sequencing was PBMCs or T cells enriched from blood (not recorded which). The chain combines TRBV11-2 with TRBJ2-7; 11 bases are shared with TRBD2. This clonotype was obtained from a woman in her sixties or seventies who had recovered from COVID-19. CDR3 bases: TGTGCCAGCAGCTCCCCGACTAGCGGGGATGTATACGAGCAGTACTTC. This sequence encodes CASSSPTSGDVYEQYF.